Following are 23 T cell receptor beta chains from one sample sequenced in a study of glioma-infiltrating T cells (dated by TCRdb to 2015 to 2016). TCRdb shows the sequencer as Illumina MiSeq. TCR alpha and beta CDR3 regions were amplified with the iRepertoire nested amplicon-rescue multiplex PCR (arm-PCR) platform from RNA. The raw public reads went through TCRdb reprocessing: fastp at Q25, MiXCR clone calling, in-frame beta chains kept. Rows are combined by CDR3 protein, so each entry shows the most common genes and DNA. For this sample the table gives about 94,000 distinct CDR3 sequences, of which about a quarter were detected only once. Together, the top ten hold approximately 6.7% of the sample. The sample taken for sequencing was glioma tissue, nonneoplastic brain tissue, or PBMCs (not recorded which). The source is a human donor with low-grade glioma or glioblastoma, undergoing nonglioma brain surgery, or in good health (not recorded which).

This clonotype was counted many times. V gene TRBV6-4 combines with J gene TRBJ1-1, with D maybe TRBD1 (5 bases). The CDR3 has 17 residues. From germline, CDR1 is MRHNA and CDR2 SNTAGT. V was shortened by 4 bases and J by 6 bases, with 24 bases between the two germline ends. For the CDR3, the DNA is TGTGCCAGCAGTGGTATCCAGGGTATAGAGAATCCCGCTGAAGCTTTCTTT. This gives the protein CASSGIQGIENPAEAFF.

This clonotype was found a few times. J is TRBJ2-3 and V is TRBV9; the match to TRBD2 covers 14 bases. The V gene end was trimmed by 5 bases and the J gene end by 4 bases; junction bases not matched to a gene: 6. Germline CDR1 and CDR2: SGDLS and YYNGEE. This CDR3 is 16 amino acids long. The CDR3 is CASRGTSGSRADTQYF. The DNA of the CDR3 is TGTGCCAGCAGGGGGACTAGCGGGAGTAGAGCAGATACGCAGTATTTT. The variable domain in full, completed from reference TRBV9 and TRBJ2-3, reads DSGVTQTPKHLITATGQRVTLRCSPRSGDLSVYWYQQSLDQGLQFLIQYYNGEERAKGNILERFSAQQFPDLHSELNLSSLELGDSALYFCASRGTSGSRADTQYFGPGTRLTVL.

This clonotype was recorded at least ten times. CDR3 sequence (DNA): TGTGCCAGCACAACCAGGGCTGATACGCAGTATTTT. Protein: CASTTRADTQYF. This chain links TRBV12-3 or TRBV12-4 with TRBJ2-3; perhaps TRBD1 as D (5 bases). The CDR3 sequence is 12 residues long. Between the trimmed V and J ends, which lost 7 bases and 6 bases, there was a span of 11 bases.

V gene TRBV20-1 combines with J gene TRBJ2-7, with TRBD1 matching over 10 bases. This CDR3 region has 16 residues. Germline loops: CDR1 DFQATT, CDR2 SNEGSKA (reference sequence). The trim removed 6 bases at V and 5 bases at J, leaving 16 bases unmatched. The CDR3 sequence is CSAPNVGTGVFDEQYF. For the CDR3, the DNA is TGCAGTGCCCCAAATGTCGGGACAGGGGTTTTCGACGAGCAGTACTTC.

There are many counts of this clonotype. The chain has TRBV6-1 and TRBJ2-3, with 12 bases matching TRBD2. Germline-derived CDR1 and CDR2 are MNHNS and SASEGT. V shed 6 bases and J 7 bases; nucleotides not matched to a gene: 8. This CDR3 spans 15 amino acids. In nucleotides, the CDR3 is TGTGCCAGCAGAGGAAGACTAGCGGGAGTTAATACGCAGTATTTT. It encodes CASRGRLAGVNTQYF.

In this sample, this clonotype turned up once. The V and J genes are TRBV27 and TRBJ2-7; 7 bases fit TRBD1. V lost 6 bases to trimming and J lost 4 bases; unmatched junction nucleotides: 15. This CDR3 region has 16 residues. CDR1 MNHEY and CDR2 SMNVEV come from the germline V gene (reference sequence). This chain's CDR3 is CASRLEISTGSYEQYF. The CDR3 DNA reads TGTGCCAGCAGGCTTGAGATATCGACAGGGTCGTACGAGCAGTACTTC.

This clonotype was detected many times. This chain joins TRBV4-1 and TRBJ2-1, with 11 bases identical to TRBD2. CDR1 is MGHRA and CDR2 is YSYEKL in the germline V gene. Germline trimming cut 1 base from V and 5 bases from J; bases unmatched to any gene: 7. The CDR3 is made up of 17 amino acids. The CDR3 sequence: CASSQAEIAGGNNEQFF. CDR3 sequence (DNA): TGCGCCAGCAGCCAAGCGGAGATAGCGGGGGGGAACAATGAGCAGTTCTTC.

This sequence joins TRBV12-3 or TRBV12-4 and TRBJ2-4; D remains ambiguous. V shed 3 bases and J shed 5 bases, with 11 bases lying between them. The CDR3 sequence is 14 residues long. The CDR3 nucleotides are TGTGCCAGCAGTTTGGATCAGGTTGAAAACATTCAGTACTTC. It translates to CASSLDQVENIQYF.

Many counts were recorded for this clonotype. The chain recombines TRBV29-1 with TRBJ1-1, with a tentative D call TRBD1 (5 bases). Germline loops: CDR1 SQVTM, CDR2 ANQGSEA. The CDR3 extends over 15 amino acids. V was shortened by 7 bases and J by 1 base, with 19 bases between the two germline ends. The CDR3 coding sequence is TGCAGCGGGACGATGAACAGGACCCCGAACACTGAAGCTTTCTTT. Translated, it gives CSGTMNRTPNTEAFF.

Points on this clonotype: A much larger clone differs by one base, so this may be a read error. The chain recombines TRBV3-1 with TRBJ2-1; no reliable D call. Germline V gene data show CDR1 as LGHDT and CDR2 as YNNKEL (reference sequence). The CDR3 spans 12 residues. The CDR3: CASSQVENEKFF. The CDR3 nucleotides read TGTGCCAGCAGCCAAGTCGAGAATGAGAAGTTCTTC.

This clonotype was detected ten times or more. This chain joins TRBV20-1 and TRBJ1-1; 8 bases line up with TRBD1. The CDR3 is made up of 13 amino acids. CDR1 is DFQATT and CDR2 is SNEGSKA in the germline V gene (reference sequence). V trimming: 2 bases; J trimming: 4 bases; junction bases outside the gene matches: 3. CDR3 residues: CSARQGASTEAFF. CDR3 sequence (DNA): TGCAGTGCTAGACAGGGGGCTAGCACTGAAGCTTTCTTT.

This clonotype was observed at least ten times. The chain employs TRBV6-1 and TRBJ1-2, with D possibly TRBD1 on 5 matching bases. This CDR3 spans 15 amino acids. Germline V CDR1 and CDR2: MNHNS, SASEGT. V was pared by 6 bases and J by 7 bases, with 21 bases between. The CDR3 DNA is TGTGCCAGCAGACCTGCGGGACGCAGGGACGGTGGCTACACCTTC. Amino acids: CASRPAGRRDGGYTF.

The chain links TRBV19 to TRBJ2-3; 8 bases are a match to TRBD1. Germline V gene lookup returns CDR1 LNHDA and CDR2 SQIVND (reference sequence). Trimming cost V 9 bases and J 1 base; bases outside gene matches: 12. The CDR3 contains 16 residues. Here the CDR3 reads CASKRTGSYGTDTQYF. Here the CDR3 DNA reads TGTGCCAGCAAAAGGACAGGGTCCTACGGCACAGATACGCAGTATTTT.

This clonotype was observed a handful of times. This chain uses TRBV3-1 with TRBJ2-5; tentatively, D is TRBD2 (6 bases). Germline-derived CDR1 and CDR2 are LGHDT and YNNKEL (reference sequence). This CDR3 is built from 15 residues. V lost 3 bases to trimming and J lost 4 bases, with 15 bases between them. DNA for the CDR3: TGTGCCAGCAGCCAGCGAACCGGGAGACCAGAGACCCAGTACTTC. It translates to CASSQRTGRPETQYF.

A few counts support this clonotype. The chain couples TRBV12-3 or TRBV12-4 to TRBJ2-5, with 8 bases fitting TRBD1. The length of the CDR3 is 14 residues. V lost 3 bases to trimming and J lost 4 bases; unmatched junction nucleotides: 4. This CDR3 is CASSFRTGRETQYF. For the CDR3, the DNA is TGTGCCAGCAGTTTCCGGACAGGGAGAGAGACCCAGTACTTC.

Details on this clonotype: A read error is possible here, since a much larger clone lies one base away. J is TRBJ2-1 and V is TRBV14; tentatively, D is TRBD2 (6 bases). The tail of the sequence fits TRBJ2-7 better, so the J call may be wrong. The length of the CDR3 is 14 residues. The germline V gene has CDR1 SGHDN and CDR2 FVKESK. DNA for the CDR3: TGTGCCAGCAGCCCCTACGGAGGGTACAATGAGCAGTACTTC. It translates to CASSPYGGYNEQYF.

This clonotype was seen many times. This chain connects TRBV7-9 to TRBJ1-3; D not resolved. The CDR3 consists of 13 residues. Germline CDR1 reads SEHNR; CDR2 reads FQNEAQ (reference sequence). V lost 5 bases, J lost 3 bases, and 8 bases lay in between. The CDR3: CASSLVLGNTIYF. Here the CDR3 DNA reads TGTGCCAGCAGCCTGGTGCTTGGAAACACCATATATTTT.

There are a few counts of this clonotype. The chain links TRBV3-1 to TRBJ1-3; TRBD1 might be the D (5 bases). This CDR3 has 15 residues. V lost 0 bases to trimming and J lost 1 base, with 7 bases between them. Germline V gene sequence: CDR1 LGHDT, CDR2 YNNKEL (reference sequence). This CDR3 reads CASSQEWGSGNTIYF. Written as DNA, the CDR3 is TGTGCCAGCAGCCAAGAATGGGGGTCTGGAAACACCATATATTTT.

This clonotype was counted ten times or more. For the CDR3, the DNA is TGCGCCAGCAGCCAAGTCGCTGGGGATGGCTACACCTTC. Amino acids: CASSQVAGDGYTF. The chain links TRBV4-1 to TRBJ1-2, with D unresolved. Germline V lookup: CDR1 MGHRA, CDR2 YSYEKL. CDR3 length: 13 residues. Trimming removed 1 base at V and 6 bases at J, with 9 bases between.

This sequence joins TRBV14 and TRBJ2-3, with TRBD2 identical over 7 bases. CDR1 and CDR2 from the germline V gene are SGHDN and FVKESK. J lost 0 bases, V lost 2 bases, and 2 bases had no gene match. The length of the CDR3 is 15 residues. The CDR3 region is CASSQWRGSTDTQYF. CDR3 bases: TGTGCCAGCAGCCAATGGCGGGGGAGCACAGATACGCAGTATTTT.

This clonotype was seen many times. This chain uses TRBV14 with TRBJ1-3; D is possibly TRBD1 (6 bases). The V end lost 5 bases, the J end lost 0 bases, and 11 bases lay between the germline ends. The CDR3 has 15 amino acids. The germline V gene encodes CDR1 SGHDN and CDR2 FVKESK. The CDR3 here is CASSLGGRSGNTIYF. The CDR3 coding sequence is TGTGCCAGCAGCTTGGGGGGCCGCTCTGGAAACACCATATATTTT.

V and J are TRBV5-4 and TRBJ1-1, with D possibly being TRBD1 (6 bases). The CDR3 covers 20 residues. Trimming pared 0 bases from V and 1 base from J, leaving 25 bases between. Germline V gene lookup returns CDR1 SGHNT and CDR2 YYREEE (reference sequence). CDR3 nucleotides: TGTGCCAGCAGCTTGGCAGGGGCCTCCTCCCCACTAATAGGGAACACTGAAGCTTTCTTT. It encodes CASSLAGASSPLIGNTEAFF. Full variable domain (rest looked up from reference TRBV5-4 and TRBJ1-1): ETGVTQSPTHLIKTRGQQVTLRCSSQSGHNTVSWYQQALGQGPQFIFQYYREEENGRGNFPPRFSGLQFPNYSSELNVNALELDDSALYLCASSLAGASSPLIGNTEAFFGQGTRLTVV.

This clonotype was recorded many times. J is TRBJ1-6 and V is TRBV20-1; maybe TRBD1 (6 bases). Germline V CDR1 and CDR2: DFQATT, SNEGSKA (reference sequence). The V and J ends lost 7 bases and 5 bases respectively, with 12 bases between them. The CDR3 spans 13 residues. In DNA form, the CDR3 reads TGCAGTGTTCACAGGGACCATAATTCACCCCTCCACTTT. As protein: CSVHRDHNSPLHF.